This T cell receptor beta chain was identified during a study of cytomegalovirus exposure and HLA in healthy donors. General study points: V- and J-gene trimming of TCR beta was linked (in a later analysis) to a missense DCLRE1C variant. Available immune exposure information covered CMV serostatus only.

Primers: 60 Vbeta forward and 13 Jbeta reverse. TCRdb's copy holds only in-frame clones and misses some; the assay was immunoSEQ multiplex PCR. The sample has about 85,000 clones, nearly 80% seen once. As concerns this clone: Antigen unknown.

Sequences were obtained from PBMCs. The sequence came from a woman between 45 and 60 years old in good health and CMV-seropositive.

The CDR3: CAWSALAGGEQYF. The CDR3 DNA reads as TGTGCCTGGAGTGCCCTAGCGGGGGGCGAGCAGTACTTC. This chain connects TRBV30 to TRBJ2-7; 11 nucleotides match TRBD2. This CDR3 comprises 13 residues. J was trimmed by 6 bases and V by 1 base; bases with no gene match: 2. Germline V gene lookup returns CDR1 GTSNPN and CDR2 SVGIG (reference sequence).